The source of this T cell receptor (beta chain) is a study of Graves' ophthalmopathy and Graves' hyperthyroidism. Study background: If no ophthalmopathy appeared within 18 months of follow-up, hyperthyroidism was termed stable. Findings and caveats of the study: Blood also carried most expanded thyroid clonotypes exceeding 0.001 frequency.

Excluded: other autoimmune disease, uncontrolled infection, pregnancy or lactation. Establishment of the diagnosis relied upon clinical symptoms, serum thyroxine, TRAb, thyroid ultrasound and orbital computed tomography. Regarding this clonotype: Its antigen is as yet unknown.

Amplification of TCR beta CDR3 regions used RNA transcripts. Second-round multiplex PCR followed a first-round RT-PCR using HTBI primers. One entry per CDR3 protein results from TCRdb running MiXCR on the multiplex PCR reads. The sample yields about 550,000 distinct CDR3 sequences, about two fifths seen once. Germline V gene data show CDR1 as SGHRS and CDR2 as YFSETQ. This CDR3 region has 14 residues. V was cut by 4 bases and J by 8 bases, with 18 bases left in between. Material for sequencing was peripheral blood or thyroid tissue (not recorded which). This TCR derives from an adult man with Graves' hyperthyroidism. The gene calls are TRBV5-1 and TRBJ1-2, with D tentatively TRBD1 (6 bases). In nucleotides, the CDR3 is TGCGCCAGCAGCCGGACCGGGACATCGGAAGGCTACACCTTC. Its translation: CASSRTGTSEGYTF.